These 15 T cell receptor beta chains originate from one sample sequenced in a study of blood T cell repertoires in COVID-19. Sequenced by immunoSEQ multiplex PCR; TCRdb stores in-frame clones only, minus some. The data hold around 160,000 clones, with roughly 84% observed a single time. Sequencing used PBMCs or T cells enriched from blood (not recorded which). Receptors originate from a woman aged 50 to 65 who had been exposed to COVID-19.

V usage is TRBV4-2 and J usage is TRBJ1-2, with 11 bases identical to TRBD1. J lost 2 bases, V lost 5 bases, and 7 bases had no gene match. This CDR3 has 16 amino acids. Germline-derived CDR1 and CDR2 are LGHNA and YNFKEQ. The DNA of the CDR3 is TGTGCCAGCAGCGACCCGGGACAGGGGGGAAACTATGGCTACACCTTC. The encoded protein is CASSDPGQGGNYGYTF.

V and J are TRBV19 and TRBJ1-4; unclear D gene. This CDR3 has 15 residues. Trimming removed 1 base at V and 2 bases at J, with 8 bases between. In germline, CDR1 is LNHDA, CDR2 SQIVND (reference sequence). CDR3 sequence reads: CASSIAWQTNEKLFF. CDR3 nucleotides: TGTGCCAGTAGTATAGCGTGGCAGACTAATGAAAAACTGTTTTTT.

This CDR3 is CATSRDFSMNTEAFF. The CDR3 coding sequence is TGTGCCACCAGCAGAGATTTCAGTATGAACACTGAAGCTTTCTTT. The rearrangement links TRBV15 to TRBJ1-1; D remains ambiguous. In germline, CDR1 is LNHNV, CDR2 YYDKDF (reference sequence). The CDR3 consists of 15 residues. Trimming took off 0 bases at V and 0 bases at J, with 8 bases between the two ends. Combining the CDR3 with reference TRBV15 and TRBJ1-1 gives the whole variable domain DAMVIQNPRYQVTQFGKPVTLSCSQTLNHNVMYWYQQKSSQAPKLLFHYYDKDFNNEADTPDNFQSRRPNTSFCFLDIRSPGLGDTAMYLCATSRDFSMNTEAFFGQGTRLTVV.

This clone was observed a single time. The V gene is TRBV3-1 (or the pseudogene TRBV3-2), the J gene TRBJ2-5, with D maybe TRBD2 (5 bases). The CDR3 spans 14 residues. From germline, CDR1 is LGHDT and CDR2 YNNKEL (reference sequence). Trimming cost V 4 bases and J 1 base, with 10 bases left between them. The CDR3 protein is CASSRTGSQETQYF. The CDR3 region has the DNA TGTGCCAGCAGCCGCACGGGAAGCCAAGAGACCCAGTACTTC.

The chain has TRBV7-2 and TRBJ2-7; unclear D gene. The V and J ends lost 4 bases and 0 bases respectively, with 7 bases between them. The CDR3 has 13 residues. The V gene's germline CDR1 is SGHTA and CDR2 FQGNSA. CDR3 DNA sequence: TGTGCCAGCAGCTCGCCACTCTCCTACGAGCAGTACTTC. Translation gives CASSSPLSYEQYF.

V usage is TRBV15 and J usage is TRBJ1-1; D is perhaps TRBD1 (5 bases). Germline values: CDR1 LNHNV, CDR2 YYDKDF (reference sequence). The CDR3 is 14 residues long. V lost 0 bases and J 6 bases, leaving 11 bases between the germline ends. The CDR3 spells CATSRDLGGSEAFF. In DNA form, the CDR3 reads TGTGCCACCAGCAGAGATTTGGGGGGGTCTGAAGCTTTCTTT.

The rearrangement links TRBV18 to TRBJ2-7; TRBD1 might be the D (5 bases). Germline CDR1 KGHSH, CDR2 LQKENI. Between the trimmed V and J ends, which lost 3 bases and 1 base, there was a span of 16 bases. CDR3 size: 16 residues. The CDR3 sequence is CASSPRRQKLSYEQYF. The DNA of the CDR3 is TGTGCCAGCTCACCGAGAAGACAGAAACTATCCTACGAGCAGTACTTC.

The chain couples TRBV7-3 to TRBJ2-2, with D unclear. The CDR3 contains 13 residues. The V and J ends lost 7 bases and 1 base respectively, with 7 bases between them. Germline V gene sequence: CDR1 SGHTA, CDR2 FQGTGA. This CDR3 is CASKAQNTGELFF. The CDR3, as DNA: TGTGCCAGCAAAGCGCAGAACACCGGGGAGCTGTTTTTT.

The chain uses TRBV7-2 and TRBJ2-7, with D perhaps TRBD1 (5 bases). This CDR3 has 15 residues. Germline loops: CDR1 SGHTA, CDR2 FQGNSA. Trimming shortened V by 2 bases and J by 3 bases, and 14 bases separated the two germline ends. The CDR3, as DNA: TGTGCCAGCAGCTTAAAGAGTCAGGGCTACTACGAGCAGTACTTC. It is translated as CASSLKSQGYYEQYF.

This chain joins TRBV5-7 and TRBJ2-1; 12 nucleotides agree with TRBD2. TRBV5-7 qualifies as an ORF whose function is uncertain. CDR3 size: 17 residues. V lost 4 bases and J lost 4; bases outside the gene matches: 9. The DNA for the CDR3 is TGTGCCAGCAGCGCGACTAGCGGGGGATGGACTTACAATGAGCAGTTCTTC. Residues: CASSATSGGWTYNEQFF.

This chain links TRBV9 with TRBJ2-7; 10 nucleotides align to TRBD1. V dropped 0 bases and J dropped 4; count of bases not matched to a gene: 1. Germline assignment: CDR1 SGDLS and CDR2 YYNGEE. This CDR3 contains 14 residues. Here the CDR3 reads CASSVEDRGYEQYF. Here the CDR3 DNA reads TGTGCCAGCAGCGTAGAGGACAGGGGGTACGAGCAGTACTTC.

The gene calls are TRBV7-2 and TRBJ2-2; D may be TRBD1 (6 bases). The CDR3 runs to 15 residues. V lost 2 bases to trimming and J lost 0 bases, with 7 bases between them. The germline V gene has CDR1 SGHTA and CDR2 FQGNSA. CDR3 loop: CASSLSGANTGELFF. In nucleotides, the CDR3 is TGTGCCAGCAGCTTATCAGGGGCGAACACCGGGGAGCTGTTTTTT.

This clone has just a few counts. For the CDR3, the DNA is TGCAGCGTCGGCGCGGGGATCACCGGGGAGCTGTTTTTT. The encoded protein is CSVGAGITGELFF. This chain uses TRBV29-1 with TRBJ2-2; weak D call: TRBD2 (6 bases). The CDR3 consists of 13 residues. V shed 6 bases and J shed 4 bases, with 12 bases lying between them. Germline-derived CDR1 and CDR2 are SQVTM and ANQGSEA.

The chain combines TRBV30 with TRBJ2-7; the D gene is possibly TRBD2 (6 bases). Germline V lookup: CDR1 GTSNPN, CDR2 SVGIG (reference sequence). The CDR3 totals 13 residues. V lost 5 bases, J lost 0 bases, and 11 bases lay in between. The CDR3 loop is CAWERGSSYEQYF. In nucleotides, the CDR3 is TGTGCCTGGGAACGGGGGTCCTCCTACGAGCAGTACTTC.

The chain uses TRBV7-2 and TRBJ2-7; D gene ambiguous. Trimming removed 2 bases from V and 4 bases from J, with 9 bases in between. This CDR3 contains 13 residues. Germline V gene sequence: CDR1 SGHTA, CDR2 FQGNSA. CDR3 amino acids: CASSLRREYEQYF. CDR3 coding DNA: TGTGCCAGCAGCTTACGCCGCGAGTACGAGCAGTACTTC.